This TCR beta chain was recorded in a study of PD-L1 blockade in urothelial cancer. For the study at large: Samples of blood were analyzed 3 weeks (second dose) and 6 weeks after treatment start.

This clone appeared a few times. Method: immunoSEQ multiplex PCR; TCRdb's copy keeps in-frame clones and lacks some. The data show about 95,000 clones, around 90% seen once. In germline, CDR1 is SGHTA, CDR2 FQGNSA. V lost 3 bases and J lost 6; bases outside the gene matches: 3. This CDR3 spans 14 amino acids. Time point: pretreatment peripheral blood. The chain has TRBV7-2 and TRBJ1-2, with 11 nucleotides matching TRBD1. Sequenced material: PBMCs, taken around atezolizumab (anti-PD-L1) treatment. The clonotype originates from a man aged 60 to 75 with urothelial cancer. The CDR3 DNA reads as TGTGCCAGCAGCTTCGGACAGGGGGCTGATGGCTACACCTTC. The encoded protein is CASSFGQGADGYTF.